This is a list of T cell receptor beta chains from one sample in a study of identical twins. TCRdb re-called the 5' RACE reads with MiXCR, one entry per CDR3 protein. The table records hundreds of thousands of distinct CDR3 sequences, roughly 10% of them present only once. The specimen was memory (CD45RO+) T cells sorted from blood. These receptors all stem from a young woman in good health. The CDR3 runs from the conserved cysteine through the conserved F or W. The D gene is left open where the match is weak. Clone size is given for some rows only: seen once, a few or many times, or a class if the clone is expanded.

cdr3_aa	cdr3_nt	j_call	clone_size	v_call	d_call
CASSSVQDTGELFF	TGCGCCAGCAGCTCGGTGCAGGACACCGGGGAGCTGTTTTTT	TRBJ2-2	many	TRBV5-1	NA
CASSKGTERLYEQYF	TGTGCCAGCAGCAAAGGGACAGAGAGGCTCTACGAGCAGTACTTC	TRBJ2-7	few	TRBV21-1	NA
CASSLGGGEQYF	TGTGCCAGCAGCCTTGGGGGGGGCGAGCAGTACTTC	TRBJ2-7	NA	TRBV7-9	TRBD2
CASSPEGLVLVQYF	TGTGCCAGCAGCCCCGAGGGTTTAGTGTTGGTGCAGTACTTC	TRBJ2-7	few	TRBV7-2	NA
CASSESPRYSGANVLTF	TGTGCCAGCAGCGAATCGCCCCGTTACTCTGGGGCCAACGTCCTGACTTTC	TRBJ2-6	few	TRBV9	NA
CASSLPLGGDNNEQFF	TGCGCCAGCAGCTTGCCGTTAGGCGGTGATAACAATGAGCAGTTCTTC	TRBJ2-1	few	TRBV5-1	NA
CASSFPGTGYNEQFF	TGTGCCAGCAGCTTCCCAGGGACGGGCTACAATGAGCAGTTCTTC	TRBJ2-1	once	TRBV5-8	NA
CSISTRSHYEQYF	TGCAGCATCTCTACCAGGTCGCACTACGAGCAGTACTTC	TRBJ2-7	few	TRBV29-1	NA
CSAIRASASTDTQYF	TGCAGTGCTATTCGGGCTAGCGCGAGCACAGATACGCAGTATTTT	TRBJ2-3	NA	TRBV20-1	NA
CASSDRTSGNTIYF	TGTGCCAGCAGCGACAGGACCTCTGGAAACACCATATATTTT	TRBJ1-3	many	TRBV2	NA
CASEAGGLSYEQYF	TGTGCCAGCGAGGCAGGCGGGCTCTCCTACGAGCAGTACTTC	TRBJ2-7	many	TRBV12-3/TRBV12-4	NA
CSARATGGYEQYF	TGCAGTGCTAGAGCGACAGGGGGCTACGAGCAGTACTTC	TRBJ2-7	NA	TRBV20-1	TRBD1
CASSPQGLLTDTQYF	TGTGCCAGCAGCCCACAGGGACTTTTAACAGATACGCAGTATTTT	TRBJ2-3	few	TRBV11-2	NA
CASSPRGQPSSVHEQFF	TGTGCCAGCAGCCCTCGCGGGCAGCCTAGTAGTGTCCATGAGCAGTTCTTC	TRBJ2-1	many	TRBV11-3	NA
CASGWVEQYF	TGTGCCAGCGGGTGGGTCGAGCAGTACTTC	TRBJ2-7	many	TRBV6-6	NA
CATSRGQVYSYEQYF	TGTGCCACCAGCAGAGGACAGGTGTACTCCTACGAGCAGTACTTC	TRBJ2-7	few	TRBV15	NA
CASSRSPGGGGNNEQFF	TGTGCCAGCAGTCGCTCCCCGGGCGGGGGGGGGAACAATGAGCAGTTCTTC	TRBJ2-1	many	TRBV6-4	TRBD2
CASSLSWVDTTGANVLTF	TGTGCCAGCAGTCTATCCTGGGTCGATACTACTGGGGCCAACGTCCTGACTTTC	TRBJ2-6	few	TRBV6-1	NA
CASSPVGPCSNQPQHF	TGTGCCAGCAGCCCCGTCGGGCCTTGTAGCAATCAGCCCCAGCATTTT	TRBJ1-5	few	TRBV12-1	NA
CASSSRQGDTQYF	TGTGCCAGCAGCTCGAGGCAGGGAGATACGCAGTATTTT	TRBJ2-3	few	TRBV7-2	NA
CASSLPRGNTEAFF	TGCGCCAGCAGCCTACCTCGGGGAAACACTGAAGCTTTCTTT	TRBJ1-1	NA	TRBV4-1	NA
CSAPGLGGTEAFF	TGCAGTGCTCCCGGCCTTGGCGGGACTGAAGCTTTCTTT	TRBJ1-1	NA	TRBV20-1	NA
CAISDTSNEQFF	TGTGCCATCAGTGATACCAGCAATGAGCAGTTCTTC	TRBJ2-1	few	TRBV10-3	NA
CASSLNSPGLEIEKLFF	TGTGCCAGCAGCCTAAACTCCCCAGGGCTGGAGATTGAAAAACTGTTTTTT	TRBJ1-4	many	TRBV7-9	NA
CASSPRFRGTYNEQFF	TGTGCCAGCAGCCCCAGATTTAGGGGAACCTACAATGAGCAGTTCTTC	TRBJ2-1	many	TRBV7-2	NA
CASSLSVRGSVYNNEQFF	TGTGCCAGCAGCTTGTCTGTGCGAGGGTCAGTTTATAATAATGAGCAGTTCTTC	TRBJ2-1	many	TRBV5-5	NA
CASSQEGHRGPTGELFF	TGTGCCAGCAGCCAAGAAGGGCACAGGGGTCCCACCGGGGAGCTGTTTTTT	TRBJ2-2	few	TRBV4-2	TRBD1
CASSPWPGNTEAFF	TGCGCCAGCAGCCCCTGGCCCGGGAACACTGAAGCTTTCTTT	TRBJ1-1	many	TRBV5-1	NA
CSALGRFSYNEQFF	TGCAGTGCGTTGGGCCGTTTCTCCTACAATGAGCAGTTCTTC	TRBJ2-1	many	TRBV20-1	NA
CASSSGYYQPQHF	TGTGCCAGCAGCTCAGGGTATTATCAGCCCCAGCATTTT	TRBJ1-5	few	TRBV12-3/TRBV12-4	NA
CSAATSNTIYF	TGCAGTGCTGCTACATCGAACACCATATATTTT	TRBJ1-3	many	TRBV20-1	NA
CASSPATNEKLFF	TGTGCCAGCAGTCCTGCAACTAATGAAAAACTGTTTTTT	TRBJ1-4	few	TRBV2	NA
CASSYGPRGTYEQYF	TGTGCCAGCAGTTACGGTCCCCGGGGAACCTACGAGCAGTACTTC	TRBJ2-7	many	TRBV6-5	NA
CASSFSSSATYEQYF	TGTGCCAGCAGCTTTTCGTCTAGCGCTACCTACGAGCAGTACTTC	TRBJ2-7	NA	TRBV5-4	NA
CASSQWRQGNQPQHF	TGTGCCAGCAGCCAGTGGAGACAGGGCAATCAGCCCCAGCATTTT	TRBJ1-5	few	TRBV4-2	NA
CASSVSQGSDTQYF	TGTGCCAGTAGTGTCTCCCAGGGTTCAGATACGCAGTATTTT	TRBJ2-3	few	TRBV19	NA
CATSLRDPYGYTF	TGTGCCACCAGTCTCAGGGATCCCTATGGCTACACCTTC	TRBJ1-2	few	TRBV24-1	NA
CATSRDPGQGADEQYF	TGTGCCACCAGCAGAGATCCGGGACAGGGGGCCGACGAGCAGTACTTC	TRBJ2-7	many	TRBV15	TRBD1
CASSEALWAGGLAFF	TGTGCCAGCAGTGAAGCGCTTTGGGCAGGGGGCTTGGCTTTCTTT	TRBJ1-1	NA	TRBV2	TRBD1
CAWSGDSGYTF	TGTGCCTGGAGTGGGGATAGTGGCTACACCTTC	TRBJ1-2	many	TRBV30	NA
CASSPSPGQAQGTQYF	TGTGCCAGCAGCCCAAGCCCGGGACAGGCCCAGGGTACGCAGTATTTT	TRBJ2-3	few	TRBV5-6	TRBD1
CASSPGGSLGSYEQYF	TGTGCCAGCAGTCCTGGCGGGAGTTTAGGTAGCTACGAGCAGTACTTC	TRBJ2-7	NA	TRBV6-1	TRBD2
CASSLRDYGYTF	TGTGCCAGCAGCTTGCGTGACTATGGCTACACCTTC	TRBJ1-2	NA	TRBV5-6	NA
CASSRQFPNTGELFF	TGTGCCAGCAGTCGACAGTTCCCGAACACCGGGGAGCTGTTTTTT	TRBJ2-2	NA	TRBV5-6	NA
CASSSSGRTNTGELFF	TGTGCCAGCAGCTCGTCGGGACGAACGAACACCGGGGAGCTGTTTTTT	TRBJ2-2	NA	TRBV5-6	NA
CASSFQANNSPLHF	TGTGCCAGCAGCTTTCAAGCCAATAATTCACCCCTCCACTTT	TRBJ1-6	NA	TRBV3-1	NA
CASTPGQGDYEQYF	TGTGCCAGCACCCCCGGACAGGGTGATTACGAGCAGTACTTC	TRBJ2-7	few	TRBV25-1	TRBD1
CAGGDNNEQFF	TGTGCCGGGGGGGACAACAATGAGCAGTTCTTC	TRBJ2-1	NA	TRBV9	NA
CASSEDMNTEAFF	TGTGCCAGCAGCGAGGACATGAACACTGAAGCTTTCTTT	TRBJ1-1	many	TRBV7-9	NA
CASSLGVAGVGYEQYF	TGTGCCAGCAGCTTAGGCGTAGCGGGAGTTGGATACGAGCAGTACTTC	TRBJ2-7	few	TRBV7-9	TRBD2
CASSQRRGEQFF	TGTGCCAGCAGCCAAAGGCGCGGTGAGCAGTTCTTC	TRBJ2-1	few	TRBV3-1	NA
CASSVVGGGGEQYF	TGTGCCAGCAGCGTAGTCGGGGGAGGCGGCGAGCAGTACTTC	TRBJ2-7	few	TRBV9	NA
CASRRGQSNSPLHF	TGTGCCAGCAGACGGGGACAGTCAAATTCACCCCTCCACTTT	TRBJ1-6	few	TRBV3-1	TRBD1
CASKEDVREYF	TGCGCCAGCAAAGAAGACGTGCGCGAGTACTTC	TRBJ2-7	many	TRBV5-1	NA